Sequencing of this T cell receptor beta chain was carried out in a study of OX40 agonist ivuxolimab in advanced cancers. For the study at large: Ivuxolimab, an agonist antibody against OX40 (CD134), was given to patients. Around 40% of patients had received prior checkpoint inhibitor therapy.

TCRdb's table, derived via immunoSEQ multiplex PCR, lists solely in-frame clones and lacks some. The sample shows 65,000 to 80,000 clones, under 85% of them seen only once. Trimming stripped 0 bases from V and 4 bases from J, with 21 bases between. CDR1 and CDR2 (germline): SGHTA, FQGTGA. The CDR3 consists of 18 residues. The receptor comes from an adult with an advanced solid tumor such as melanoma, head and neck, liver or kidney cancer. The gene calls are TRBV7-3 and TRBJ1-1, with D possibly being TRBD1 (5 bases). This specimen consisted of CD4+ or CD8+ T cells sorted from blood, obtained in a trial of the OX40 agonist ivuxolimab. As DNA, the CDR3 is TGTGCCAGCAGCTTAACCCAGCAGGGATGGCAATTGGCCACTGAAGCTTTCTTT. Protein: CASSLTQQGWQLATEAFF.